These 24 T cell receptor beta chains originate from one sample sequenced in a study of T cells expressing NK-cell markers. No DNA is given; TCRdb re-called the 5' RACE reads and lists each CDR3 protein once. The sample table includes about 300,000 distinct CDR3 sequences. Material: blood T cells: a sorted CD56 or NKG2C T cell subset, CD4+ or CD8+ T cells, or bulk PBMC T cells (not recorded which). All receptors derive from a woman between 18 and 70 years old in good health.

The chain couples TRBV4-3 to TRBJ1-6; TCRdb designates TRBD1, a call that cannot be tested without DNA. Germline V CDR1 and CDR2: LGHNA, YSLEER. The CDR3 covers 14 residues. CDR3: CASSQGGDNSPLHF.

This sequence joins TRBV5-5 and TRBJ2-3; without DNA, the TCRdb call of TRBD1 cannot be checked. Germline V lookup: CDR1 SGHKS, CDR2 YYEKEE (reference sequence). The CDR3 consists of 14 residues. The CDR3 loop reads CAGSLAQVPDTQYF.

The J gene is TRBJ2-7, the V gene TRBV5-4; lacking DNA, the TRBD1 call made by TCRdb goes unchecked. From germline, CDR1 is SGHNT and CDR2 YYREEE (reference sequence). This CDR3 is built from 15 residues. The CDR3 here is CASSHPPGQSYEQYF.

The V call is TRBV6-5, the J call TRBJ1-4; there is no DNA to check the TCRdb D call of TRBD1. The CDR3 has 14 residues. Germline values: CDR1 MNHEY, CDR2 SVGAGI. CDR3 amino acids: CASSYREQGLKLFF.

This CDR3 is CASSHPPSGSGEQFF. The rearrangement uses TRBV5-1 and TRBJ2-1; TCRdb returns TRBD2, unconfirmable since there is no DNA. The CDR3 is 15 amino acids. CDR1 is SGHRS, CDR2 YFSETQ, per germline.

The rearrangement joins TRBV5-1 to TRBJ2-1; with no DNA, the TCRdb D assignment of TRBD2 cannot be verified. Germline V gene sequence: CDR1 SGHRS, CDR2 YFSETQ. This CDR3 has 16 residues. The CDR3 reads CASSSTSRSTYNEQFF.

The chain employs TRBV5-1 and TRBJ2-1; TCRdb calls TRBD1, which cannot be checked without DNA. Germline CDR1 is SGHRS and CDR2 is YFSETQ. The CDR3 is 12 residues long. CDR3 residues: CASSPGRNEQFF.

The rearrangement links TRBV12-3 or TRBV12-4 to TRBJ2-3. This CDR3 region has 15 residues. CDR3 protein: CASRLAGFIADTQYF.

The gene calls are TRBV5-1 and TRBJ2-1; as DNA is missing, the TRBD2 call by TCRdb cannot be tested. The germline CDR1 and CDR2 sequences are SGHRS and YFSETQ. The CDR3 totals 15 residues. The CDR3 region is CASRLGDSSYNEQFF.

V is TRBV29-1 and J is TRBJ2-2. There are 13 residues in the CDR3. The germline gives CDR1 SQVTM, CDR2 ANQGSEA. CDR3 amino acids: CSVTTLNTGELFF.

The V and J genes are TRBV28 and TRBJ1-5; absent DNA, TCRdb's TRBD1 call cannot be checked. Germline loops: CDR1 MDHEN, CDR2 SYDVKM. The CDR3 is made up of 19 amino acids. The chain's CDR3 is CASSRYRDRGLNSNQPQHF. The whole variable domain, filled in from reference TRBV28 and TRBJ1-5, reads DVKVTQSSRYLVKRTGEKVFLECVQDMDHENMFWYRQDPGLGLRLIYFSYDVKMKEKGDIPEGYSVSREKKERFSLILESASTNQTSMYLCASSRYRDRGLNSNQPQHFGDGTRLSIL.

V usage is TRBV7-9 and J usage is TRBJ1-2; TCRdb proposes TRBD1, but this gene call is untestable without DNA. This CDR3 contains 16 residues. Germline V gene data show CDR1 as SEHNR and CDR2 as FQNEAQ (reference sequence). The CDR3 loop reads CASSQGSGADNYGYTF. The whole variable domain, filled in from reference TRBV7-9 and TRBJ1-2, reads DTGVSQNPRHKITKRGQNVTFRCDPISEHNRLYWYRQTLGQGPEFLTYFQNEAQLEKSRLLSDRFSAERPKGSFSTLEIQRTEQGDSAMYLCASSQGSGADNYGYTFGSGTRLTVV.

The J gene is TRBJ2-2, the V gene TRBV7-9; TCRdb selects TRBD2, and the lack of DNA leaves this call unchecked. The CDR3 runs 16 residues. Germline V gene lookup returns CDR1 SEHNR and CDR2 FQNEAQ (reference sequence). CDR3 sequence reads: CASSLGSRQRAGELFF.

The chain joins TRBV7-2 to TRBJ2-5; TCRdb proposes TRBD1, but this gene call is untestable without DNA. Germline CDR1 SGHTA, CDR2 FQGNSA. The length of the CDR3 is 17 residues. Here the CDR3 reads CASSLFRGRTREETQYF. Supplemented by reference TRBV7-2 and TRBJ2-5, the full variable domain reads GAGVSQSPSNKVTEKGKDVELRCDPISGHTALYWYRQSLGQGLEFLIYFQGNSAPDKSGLPSDRFSAERTGGSVSTLTIQRTQQEDSAVYLCASSLFRGRTREETQYFGPGTRLLVL.

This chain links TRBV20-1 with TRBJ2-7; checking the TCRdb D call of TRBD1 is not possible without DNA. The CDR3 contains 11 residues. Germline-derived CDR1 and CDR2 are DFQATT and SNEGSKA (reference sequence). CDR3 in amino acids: CSASAGAEQYF.

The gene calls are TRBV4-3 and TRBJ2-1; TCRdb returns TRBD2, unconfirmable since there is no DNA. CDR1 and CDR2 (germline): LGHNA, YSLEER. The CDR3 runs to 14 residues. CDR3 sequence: CANRSGSRYNEQFF.

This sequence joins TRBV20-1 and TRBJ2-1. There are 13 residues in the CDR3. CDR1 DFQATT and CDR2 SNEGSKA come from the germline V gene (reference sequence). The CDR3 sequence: CSARFTLLYEQFF.

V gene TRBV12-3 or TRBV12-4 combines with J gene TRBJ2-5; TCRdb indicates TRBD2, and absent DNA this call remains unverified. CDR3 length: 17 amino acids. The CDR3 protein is CASSLEREAGFQETQYF.

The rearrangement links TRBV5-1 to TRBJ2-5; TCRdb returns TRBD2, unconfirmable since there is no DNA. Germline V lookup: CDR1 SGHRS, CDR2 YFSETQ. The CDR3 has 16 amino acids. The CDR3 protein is CASSLQTSGGQETQYF.

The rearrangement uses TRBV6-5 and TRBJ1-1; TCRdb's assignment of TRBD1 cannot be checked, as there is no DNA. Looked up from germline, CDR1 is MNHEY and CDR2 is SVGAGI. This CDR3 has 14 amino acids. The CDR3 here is CASSYDRRVTEAFF.

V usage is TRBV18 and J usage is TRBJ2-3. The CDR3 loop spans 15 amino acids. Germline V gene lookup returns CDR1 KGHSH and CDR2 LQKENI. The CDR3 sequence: CASSPAISSTDTQYF.

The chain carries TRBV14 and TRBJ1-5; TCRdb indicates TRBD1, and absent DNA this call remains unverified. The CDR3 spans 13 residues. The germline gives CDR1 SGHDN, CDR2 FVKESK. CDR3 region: CASRTGYHQPQHF.

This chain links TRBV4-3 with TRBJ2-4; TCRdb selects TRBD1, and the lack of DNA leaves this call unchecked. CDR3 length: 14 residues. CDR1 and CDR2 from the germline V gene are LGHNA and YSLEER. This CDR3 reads CARPHRQGRNIQYF.

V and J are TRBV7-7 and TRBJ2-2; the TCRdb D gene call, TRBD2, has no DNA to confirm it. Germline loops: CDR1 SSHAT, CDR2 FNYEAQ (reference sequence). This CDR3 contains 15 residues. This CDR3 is CASSGTSSNTGELFF.